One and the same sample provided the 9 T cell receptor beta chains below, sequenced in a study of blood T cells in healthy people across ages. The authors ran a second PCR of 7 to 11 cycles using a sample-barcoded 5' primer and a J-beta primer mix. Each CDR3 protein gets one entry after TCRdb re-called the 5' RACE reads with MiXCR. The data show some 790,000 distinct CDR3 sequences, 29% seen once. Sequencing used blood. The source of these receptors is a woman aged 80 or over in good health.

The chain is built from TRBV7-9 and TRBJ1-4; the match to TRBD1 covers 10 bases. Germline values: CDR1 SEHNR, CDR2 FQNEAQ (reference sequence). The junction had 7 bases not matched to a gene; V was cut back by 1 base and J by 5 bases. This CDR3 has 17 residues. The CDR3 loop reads CASSLGQGALRNEKLFF. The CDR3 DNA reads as TGTGCCAGCAGCTTAGGACAGGGGGCCCTTCGGAATGAAAAACTGTTTTTT.

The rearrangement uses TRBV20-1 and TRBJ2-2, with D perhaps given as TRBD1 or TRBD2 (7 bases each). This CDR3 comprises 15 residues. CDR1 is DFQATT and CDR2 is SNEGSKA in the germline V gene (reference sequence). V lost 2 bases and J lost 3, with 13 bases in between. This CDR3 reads CSARRSGGDTGELFF. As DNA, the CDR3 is TGCAGTGCTAGACGTTCAGGGGGGGACACCGGGGAGCTGTTTTTT.

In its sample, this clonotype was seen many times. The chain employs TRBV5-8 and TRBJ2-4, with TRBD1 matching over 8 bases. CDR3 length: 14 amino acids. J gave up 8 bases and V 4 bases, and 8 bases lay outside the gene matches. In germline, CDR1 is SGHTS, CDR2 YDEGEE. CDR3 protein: CASSGDRGVDIQYF. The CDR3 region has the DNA TGTGCCAGCAGCGGAGACAGGGGTGTGGACATTCAGTACTTC.

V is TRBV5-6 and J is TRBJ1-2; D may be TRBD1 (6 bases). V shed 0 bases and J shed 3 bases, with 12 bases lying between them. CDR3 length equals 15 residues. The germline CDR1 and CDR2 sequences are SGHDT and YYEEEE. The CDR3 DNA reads TGTGCCAGCAGCTTGGCGGGGAAGGGGGACTATGGCTACACCTTC. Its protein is CASSLAGKGDYGYTF. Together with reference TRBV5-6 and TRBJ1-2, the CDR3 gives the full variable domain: DAGVTQSPTHLIKTRGQQVTLRCSPKSGHDTVSWYQQALGQGPQFIFQYYEEEERQRGNFPDRFSGHQFPNYSSELNVNALLLGDSALYLCASSLAGKGDYGYTFGSGTRLTVV.

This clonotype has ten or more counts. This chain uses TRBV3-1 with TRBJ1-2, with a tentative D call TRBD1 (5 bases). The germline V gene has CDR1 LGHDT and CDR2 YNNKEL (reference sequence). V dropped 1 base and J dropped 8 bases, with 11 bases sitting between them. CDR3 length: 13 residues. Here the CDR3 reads CASSQGRGRGYTF. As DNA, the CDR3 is TGTGCCAGCAGCCAAGGTAGGGGAAGAGGCTACACCTTC.

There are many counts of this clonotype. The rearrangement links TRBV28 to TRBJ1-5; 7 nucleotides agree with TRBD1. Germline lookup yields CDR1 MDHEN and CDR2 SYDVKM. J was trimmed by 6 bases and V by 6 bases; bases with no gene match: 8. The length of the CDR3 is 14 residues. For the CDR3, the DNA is TGTGCCAGCAGCACTCTGACAGGGAGTCAGCCCCAGCATTTT. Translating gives CASSTLTGSQPQHF.

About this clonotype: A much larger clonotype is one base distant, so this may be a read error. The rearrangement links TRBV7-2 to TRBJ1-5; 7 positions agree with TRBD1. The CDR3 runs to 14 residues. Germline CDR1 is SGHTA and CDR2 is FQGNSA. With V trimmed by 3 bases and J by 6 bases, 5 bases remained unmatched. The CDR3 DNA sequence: TGTGCCAGCAGCTTCGACAGGGAGGGTCAGCCCCAGCATTTT. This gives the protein CASSFDREGQPQHF. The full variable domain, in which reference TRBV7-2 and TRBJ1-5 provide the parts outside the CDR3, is GAGVSQSPSNKVTEKGKDVELRCDPISGHTALYWYRQSLGQGLEFLIYFQGNSAPDKSGLPSDRFSAERTGGSVSTLTIQRTQQEDSAVYLCASSFDREGQPQHFGDGTRLSIL.

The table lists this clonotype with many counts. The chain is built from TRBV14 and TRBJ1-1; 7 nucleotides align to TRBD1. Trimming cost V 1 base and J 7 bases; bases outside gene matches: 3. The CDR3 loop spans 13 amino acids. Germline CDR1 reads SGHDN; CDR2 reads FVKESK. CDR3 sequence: CASSQARTGEAFF. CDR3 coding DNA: TGTGCCAGCAGCCAAGCCCGGACAGGTGAAGCTTTCTTT.

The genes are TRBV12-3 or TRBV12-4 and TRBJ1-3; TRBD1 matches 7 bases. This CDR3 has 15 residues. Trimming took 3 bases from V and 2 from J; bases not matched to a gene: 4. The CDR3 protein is CASSFAGTAGNTIYF. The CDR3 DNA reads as TGTGCCAGCAGTTTTGCGGGGACAGCTGGAAACACCATATATTTT.